The TCR beta chain described here comes from a study of CD8 T cells in Susac syndrome. With random hexamers, roughly 0.45 to 1 ug RNA was reverse transcribed. Across 54 Vbeta and 13 Jbeta, TCR beta CDR3 was amplified with immunoSEQ multiplex PCR. From the immunoSEQ multiplex PCR reads, TCRdb called clonotypes with MiXCR, one entry per CDR3 protein. The table records some 70,000 distinct CDR3 sequences, about 94% of them present only once. CDR3 length: 15 amino acids. The ends were cut back, 8 bases at V and 2 bases at J, with 18 bases in the middle. TEMRA cells were FACS-enriched, and CD8+ and CD4+ T cells were isolated negatively.

The TCR originated in a human donor with multiple sclerosis. The sample comprised CD8+ T cells from PBMCs. The rearrangement links TRBV23-1 to TRBJ2-5; possibly TRBD2 for D (5 bases). TRBV23-1 is treated as an ORF (open reading frame) with a function not yet certain. The CDR3, as DNA: TGCGCCAGCCCTTTGCGGACCGGAGGACAAGAGACCCAGTACTTC. This translates into CASPLRTGGQETQYF.